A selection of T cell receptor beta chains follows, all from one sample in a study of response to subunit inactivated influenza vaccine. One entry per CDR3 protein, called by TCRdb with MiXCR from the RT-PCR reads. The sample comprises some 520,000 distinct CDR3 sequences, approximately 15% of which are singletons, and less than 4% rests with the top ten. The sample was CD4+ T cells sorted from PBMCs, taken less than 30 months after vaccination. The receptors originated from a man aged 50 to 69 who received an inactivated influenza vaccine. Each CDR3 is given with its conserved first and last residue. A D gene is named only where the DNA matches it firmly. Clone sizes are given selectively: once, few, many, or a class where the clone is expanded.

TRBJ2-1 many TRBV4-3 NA TGCGCCAGCAGCCAAGATCCAGGGGCCGGCTACAATGAGCAGTTCTTC CASSQDPGAGYNEQFF
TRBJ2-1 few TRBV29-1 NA TGCAGCGCGGGCTCGGGATTGTCCTACAATGAGCAGTTCTTC CSAGSGLSYNEQFF
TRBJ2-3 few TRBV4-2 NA TGTGCCAGCAGCCAAGGGCCGGTCGATACGCAGTATTTT CASSQGPVDTQYF
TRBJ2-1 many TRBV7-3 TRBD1 TGTGCCAGCAGCTTAAAGCCGGGACAGCACAATGAGCAGTTCTTC CASSLKPGQHNEQFF
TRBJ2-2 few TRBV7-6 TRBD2 TGTGCCGTCAGGCGGGGGGGTCCCGGGGAGCTGTTTTTT CAVRRGGPGELFF
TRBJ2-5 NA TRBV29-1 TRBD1 TGCAGCGTTGAAGGGACAGGGCGCGGAGAGACCCAGTACTTC CSVEGTGRGETQYF
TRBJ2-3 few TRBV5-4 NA TGTGCCAGCAGCTTGTCAGTCAGTGATACGCAGTATTTT CASSLSVSDTQYF
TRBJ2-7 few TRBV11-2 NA TGTGCCAGCAGTACACTAGATCCCTACGAGCAGTACTTC CASSTLDPYEQYF
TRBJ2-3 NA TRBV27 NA TGTGCCAGCAGTTCCCTGAACAGGGTGCGAACAGATACGCAGTATTTT CASSSLNRVRTDTQYF
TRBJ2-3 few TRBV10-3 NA TGTGCCATCACTGCGAGCCACACAGATACGCAGTATTTT CAITASHTDTQYF
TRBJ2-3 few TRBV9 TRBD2 TGTGCCAGCAGCGCCCGGGACTACACAGATACGCAGTATTTT CASSARDYTDTQYF
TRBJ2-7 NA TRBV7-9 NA TGTGCCAGCAGCTTAGCGTTCCGGGGTCCCTACGAGCAGTACTTC CASSLAFRGPYEQYF
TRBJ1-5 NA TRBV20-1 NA TGCAGTGCGCACGCCGGGGGTCAGCCCCAGCATTTT CSAHAGGQPQHF
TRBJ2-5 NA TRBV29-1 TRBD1 TGCAGCTCTTACAGGGGGCTTGGAGAGACCCAGTACTTC CSSYRGLGETQYF
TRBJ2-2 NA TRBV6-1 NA TGTGCCAGCAGTGTCAGGAGACTGAACACCGGGGAGCTGTTTTTT CASSVRRLNTGELFF
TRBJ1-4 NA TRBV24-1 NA TGTGCCACCAGTGAGACCACGGGATTCGGGGAAAAACTGTTTTTT CATSETTGFGEKLFF
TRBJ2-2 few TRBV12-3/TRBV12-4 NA TGTGCCAGCACCCCGGACAGGAACACCGGGGAGCTGTTTTTT CASTPDRNTGELFF
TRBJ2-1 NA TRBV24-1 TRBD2 TGTGCCACCAGTGATTCCGTTCGGGGGGTCAATGAGCAGTTCTTC CATSDSVRGVNEQFF
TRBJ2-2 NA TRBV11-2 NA TGTGCCAGCAGCTTAGATTGGTTAGCCGGGGAGCTGTTTTTT CASSLDWLAGELFF
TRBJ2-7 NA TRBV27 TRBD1 TGTGCCAGCAGGGAAACAGGGGTCAACGAGCAGTACTTC CASRETGVNEQYF
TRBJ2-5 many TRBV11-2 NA TGTGCCAGCAGCTTAGCACTAAAAGAGACCCAGTACTTC CASSLALKETQYF
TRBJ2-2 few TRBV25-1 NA TGTGCCAGCAGGGGGGTCCGGAACACCGGGGAGCTGTTTTTT CASRGVRNTGELFF
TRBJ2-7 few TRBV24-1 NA TGTGCCAGCAGGACCCCATACGAGCAGTACTTC CASRTPYEQYF
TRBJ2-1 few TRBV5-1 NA TGCGCCAGCAGCTTGGGGGACATCCACAATGAGCAGTTCTTC CASSLGDIHNEQFF
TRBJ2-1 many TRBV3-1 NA TGTGCCAGCAGCCAAGGGACTACCGCCTACAATGAGCAGTTCTTC CASSQGTTAYNEQFF
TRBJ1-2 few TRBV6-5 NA TGTGCCAGCAGTGGACCGATGGGTGGCTACACCTTC CASSGPMGGYTF
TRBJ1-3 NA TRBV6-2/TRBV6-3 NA TGTGCCAGCAGCCGCGGGAGCTCTGGAAACACCATATATTTT CASSRGSSGNTIYF
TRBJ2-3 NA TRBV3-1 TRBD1 TGTGCCAGCAGCACGCCCCACAGGGGAGATACGCAGTATTTT CASSTPHRGDTQYF
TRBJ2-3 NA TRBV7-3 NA TGTGCCAGCAGCTACCACCGCACAGATACGCAGTATTTT CASSYHRTDTQYF
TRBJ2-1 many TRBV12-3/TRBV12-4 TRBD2 TGTGCCAGCAGTTTTAATCCGGGGGGGCTTAGTGAGCAGTTCTTC CASSFNPGGLSEQFF